A selection of T cell receptor beta chains follows, all from one sample in a study of cytomegalovirus exposure and HLA in healthy donors. Profiling relied on immunoSEQ multiplex PCR, and the TCRdb table lists in-frame clones only, not all of them. Among some 150,000 clones, 79% were seen once, and the ten largest hold about 5.9%. Sequencing used PBMCs. The origin of the receptors is a man aged 50-59 years in good health and CMV-seropositive. Each CDR3 is given with its conserved first and last residue. D genes are given only for firm matches. Where a row states a size, it is once, few, many or the class of an expanded clone; other rows omit it.

v_call	d_call	j_call	clone_size	cdr3_aa	cdr3_nt
TRBV27	-	TRBJ2-7	few	CASSLSSGIRLYEQYF	TGTGCCAGCAGTTTATCGTCGGGGATTCGTTTATACGAGCAGTACTTC
TRBV7-2	TRBD2	TRBJ2-7	-	CASSPLRETHEQYF	TGTGCCAGCAGCCCCCTGCGGGAGACCCACGAGCAGTACTTC
TRBV6-6	TRBD1	TRBJ1-1	-	CASSYSGQGAFSEAFF	TGTGCCAGCAGTTACTCGGGACAGGGGGCGTTCTCTGAAGCTTTCTTT
TRBV5-1	TRBD2	TRBJ2-1	once	CASSFPAGGSYNEQFF	TGCGCCAGCAGCTTCCCAGCGGGGGGCTCCTACAATGAGCAGTTCTTC
TRBV10-3	-	TRBJ2-7	-	CAIGAQGRLGYEQYF	TGTGCCATCGGGGCCCAGGGGCGCTTAGGGTACGAGCAGTACTTC
TRBV10-3	-	TRBJ2-3	-	CAISPSGLAGADTQYF	TGTGCCATCAGTCCCTCCGGGCTAGCAGGAGCAGATACGCAGTATTTT
TRBV7-2	TRBD2	TRBJ2-5	-	CASSLSSGSTQETQYF	TGTGCCAGCAGCTTAAGTAGCGGGAGTACGCAAGAGACCCAGTACTTC
TRBV10-3	TRBD2	TRBJ2-6	-	CAISATSGGSGANVLTF	TGTGCCATCAGTGCGACTAGCGGCGGCTCTGGGGCCAACGTCCTGACTTTC
TRBV7-3	-	TRBJ1-6	few	CASSSKDSYNSPLHF	TGTGCCAGCAGCTCAAAGGACAGCTATAATTCACCCCTCCACTTT
TRBV28	-	TRBJ2-7	-	CASSRGLPGEYEQYF	TGTGCCAGCAGTCGGGGACTTCCTGGGGAGTACGAGCAGTACTTC
TRBV4-1	-	TRBJ1-4	-	CASSQGTASNEKLFF	TGCGCCAGCAGCCAAGGGACAGCTTCTAATGAAAAACTGTTTTTT
TRBV28	TRBD1	TRBJ2-7	few	CASSTHGQGSYEQYF	TGTGCCAGCAGCACCCACGGACAGGGATCCTACGAGCAGTACTTC
TRBV7-7	-	TRBJ2-2	-	CASSLGVVGELFF	TGTGCTAGCAGCTTGGGAGTCGTCGGGGAGCTGTTTTTT
TRBV7-9	TRBD2	TRBJ2-3	few	CSSSSTGTSGRGTDTQYF	TGTTCCAGCAGCTCTACCGGGACTAGCGGGAGGGGCACAGATACGCAGTATTTT
TRBV11-1	-	TRBJ2-5	-	CASSLARETQYF	TGTGCCAGCAGCTTAGCGCGAGAGACCCAGTACTTC
TRBV6-5	TRBD1	TRBJ1-1	-	CASSFGQGRGNTEAFF	TGTGCCAGCAGTTTCGGACAGGGGAGGGGGAACACTGAAGCTTTCTTT
TRBV13	TRBD1	TRBJ2-7	-	CASSLRGQELYEQYF	TGTGCCAGCAGCTTAAGGGGGCAGGAGCTCTACGAGCAGTACTTC
TRBV30	TRBD1	TRBJ2-3	once	CAWKGANTDTQYF	TGTGCCTGGAAGGGGGCTAACACAGATACGCAGTATTTT
TRBV5-4	-	TRBJ1-5	-	CASSWGGSAQPQHF	TGTGCCAGCAGCTGGGGGGGATCGGCCCAGCCCCAGCATTTT
TRBV5-4	TRBD2	TRBJ2-1	-	CASSSGLAGGDEQFF	TGTGCCAGCAGCTCGGGACTAGCGGGAGGGGATGAGCAGTTCTTC
TRBV7-9	-	TRBJ1-1	-	CASSIGEENTEAFF	TGTGCCAGCAGCATAGGGGAGGAAAACACTGAAGCTTTCTTT
TRBV29-1	-	TRBJ2-7	once	CSVQTAYEQYF	TGCAGCGTACAAACAGCTTACGAGCAGTACTTC
TRBV28	-	TRBJ2-1	-	CASSLWLVSEQFF	TGTGCCAGCAGTTTATGGCTCGTGAGCGAGCAGTTCTTC
TRBV28	-	TRBJ2-5	-	CASSRDIAQETQYF	TGTGCCAGCAGTCGGGACATTGCTCAAGAGACCCAGTACTTC
TRBV4-1	TRBD1	TRBJ2-7	once	CASSYRDRENYEQYF	TGCGCCAGCAGCTATAGAGACAGGGAGAACTACGAGCAGTACTTC